This is a list of T cell receptor beta chains from one sample in a study of blood T cells in healthy people across ages. TCRdb itself ran the 5' RACE reads through MiXCR, one entry per CDR3 protein. The sample has about 1.5 million distinct CDR3 sequences, 40% to 45% seen once. Sequencing was done on a sample of blood. These receptors all stem from a woman in her late teens or twenties in good health. The CDR3 runs from the conserved cysteine through the conserved F or W. The D gene is left open where the match is weak. A row's size may be missing; if present it is once, few, many or a size class.

d_call,clone_size,j_call,cdr3_length,v_call,cdr3_nt,cdr3_aa
-,few,TRBJ2-4,12,TRBV20-1,TGCAGTGCTAGTTCGGAGGGCGTGTGGCAGTACTTC,CSASSEGVWQYF
TRBD1,few,TRBJ1-2,16,TRBV3-1,TGTGCCAGCAGCCAAGAGAGGTTGGGCGACAGGGCTGGCTACACCTTC,CASSQERLGDRAGYTF
-,-,TRBJ2-1,19,TRBV7-2,TGTGCCAGCAGCTTAGCTAGGGGGGGGTTGAGCCTCTCCTACAATGAGCAGTTCTTC,CASSLARGGLSLSYNEQFF
-,-,TRBJ2-7,13,TRBV6-2/TRBV6-3,TGTGCCAGCAGTTTTTTTAGGTCCTACGAGCAGTACTTC,CASSFFRSYEQYF
-,-,TRBJ2-7,14,TRBV7-9,TGTGCCAGCAGCTTCCGGGACTTCATCAACGAGCAGTACTTC,CASSFRDFINEQYF
-,-,TRBJ1-2,17,TRBV5-8,TGTGCCAGCAGCTTGGAGTCGGGTTGGGCGCCCCTCGACGGCTACACCTTC,CASSLESGWAPLDGYTF
-,-,TRBJ2-1,11,TRBV29-1,TGCGGCGTTAGTAGGCAAGATGAGCAGTTCTTC,CGVSRQDEQFF
TRBD1,few,TRBJ2-1,16,TRBV4-3,TGCGCCAGCAGCCAAGATTTGGGACAGGCCTACAATGAGCAGTTCTTC,CASSQDLGQAYNEQFF
-,many,TRBJ2-5,15,TRBV10-3,TGTGCCACCGGCCCAGAGGCTAGCCCCCAAGAGACCCAGTACTTC,CATGPEASPQETQYF
-,-,TRBJ2-5,14,TRBV20-1,TGCAGTGCTAGAGATGGCCAGGGTCAGGTGACCCAGTACTTC,CSARDGQGQVTQYF
-,-,TRBJ2-7,15,TRBV27,TGTGCCAGAAGTAGGTCGAAGACTAACTACAATGAGCAGTACTTC,CARSRSKTNYNEQYF
-,-,TRBJ2-5,13,TRBV6-6,TGTGCCAGCAGTTACTCTGGACTACCCCAGCAGTACTTC,CASSYSGLPQQYF
TRBD1,-,TRBJ1-5,21,TRBV4-3,TGCGCCAGCAGCCAAGGGGTAAATTCGGGAGGGGGCGGGTCGCGAAATCAGCCCCAGCATTTT,CASSQGVNSGGGGSRNQPQHF
TRBD1,-,TRBJ2-7,13,TRBV19,TGTGCCAGTAGGACCGGACAGGTGGGGGAGCAGTACTTC,CASRTGQVGEQYF
-,few,TRBJ2-3,16,TRBV7-9,TGTGCCAGCAGCTTAGGCGGGACATTCTCCACAGATACGCAGTATTTT,CASSLGGTFSTDTQYF
TRBD1,many,TRBJ1-2,18,TRBV7-2,TGTGCCAGCAGCCGCGTAGGTACCCCGGGACAGCTATCGGATGGCTACACCTTC,CASSRVGTPGQLSDGYTF
-,many,TRBJ2-7,14,TRBV7-2,TGTGCCAGCAGCTTTTCCAGGGATGATTACGAGCAGTACTTC,CASSFSRDDYEQYF
-,-,TRBJ2-1,16,TRBV12-3/TRBV12-4,TGTGCCAGCAGTGCCGACGGGGGAGTGTTCAAAAATAAGCAGTTCTTC,CASSADGGVFKNKQFF
TRBD1,-,TRBJ1-4,14,TRBV12-3/TRBV12-4,TGTGCCAGCAGCCTGGACAGGGGATGGGGAAAACTGTTTTTT,CASSLDRGWGKLFF
-,-,TRBJ2-3,13,TRBV7-9,TGTGCCAGCAGCCGGAGGGCCGTGGATACGCAGTATTTT,CASSRRAVDTQYF
-,-,TRBJ2-7,11,TRBV7-2,TGTGCCAGCAAAGAGGGCTACGAGCAGTACTTC,CASKEGYEQYF
TRBD1,few,TRBJ2-7,14,TRBV7-2,TGTGCCAGCAGCCGGGACAGGAGACCCTACGAGCAGTACTTC,CASSRDRRPYEQYF
TRBD2,-,TRBJ2-5,14,TRBV28,TGTGCCAGCAGGGGGGGACTAGCGGGAGCTGGGCAGTACTTC,CASRGGLAGAGQYF
-,once,TRBJ2-7,14,TRBV5-1,TGCGCCAGCAGGGATCCCGGGAGACTCTACGAGCAGTACTTC,CASRDPGRLYEQYF
-,-,TRBJ2-4,15,TRBV29-1,TGCAGCGTTGACGCGGGGAATGGGGCCAAAAACATTCAGTACTTC,CSVDAGNGAKNIQYF
-,-,TRBJ1-2,15,TRBV28,TGTGCCAGCAGTTCTTTATTGAGGGGGGCGCGCGGCTACACCTTC,CASSSLLRGARGYTF
-,few,TRBJ2-7,14,TRBV27,TGTGCCAGCAGTTTGGGCAGTCCCGTATACGAGCAGTACTTC,CASSLGSPVYEQYF
-,few,TRBJ1-1,12,TRBV2,TGTGCCAGCGGCGGGACGAGAGTTGAAGCTTTCTTT,CASGGTRVEAFF
-,-,TRBJ2-7,13,TRBV10-2,TGCGCCAGCAGTGAGGGACCGCGGGACGAGCAGTACTTC,CASSEGPRDEQYF
-,-,TRBJ2-5,13,TRBV4-2,TGTGCCAGCAGCGACTTAACCAACAATGAGCAGTACTTC,CASSDLTNNEQYF
-,-,TRBJ2-1,11,TRBV20-1,TGCAGTGCTAGCACTACTAATGAGCAGTTCTTC,CSASTTNEQFF
-,few,TRBJ2-3,15,TRBV3-1,TGTGCCAGCAGCCAATTTCATGTTAGCACAGATACGCAGTATTTT,CASSQFHVSTDTQYF
-,few,TRBJ2-7,13,TRBV6-1,TGTGCCAGCAGTGAAGACAGGGTAGGCGAGCAGTACTTC,CASSEDRVGEQYF
-,few,TRBJ2-7,15,TRBV11-2,TGTGCCAGCAGCTTAGCCCCGGACACCTCCTACGAGCAGTACTTC,CASSLAPDTSYEQYF
TRBD2,-,TRBJ2-1,18,TRBV27,TGTGCCAGCAGTTTAGGTCCTCGGGGGAGGGCTTCCTACAATGAGCAGTTCTTC,CASSLGPRGRASYNEQFF
TRBD1,-,TRBJ1-4,16,TRBV20-1,TGCAGTGCCCCAAGCCGACCTGGGACAGGGGGGGAAAAACTGTTTTTT,CSAPSRPGTGGEKLFF
TRBD2,-,TRBJ2-2,17,TRBV7-2,TGTGCCAGCAGCCGAAGACTAGCGGGAGGGGACACCGGGGAGCTGTTTTTT,CASSRRLAGGDTGELFF
-,few,TRBJ1-2,13,TRBV12-3/TRBV12-4,TGTGCCAGCAGTTTCCACAAGCGTAGTGGCTACACCTTC,CASSFHKRSGYTF
-,many,TRBJ1-1,13,TRBV14,TGTGCCAGCAGCCCGAGACTAGAAGGTGAAGCTTTCTTT,CASSPRLEGEAFF
-,few,TRBJ1-2,12,TRBV7-2,TGTGCCAGCAGCTTAACTAACCGGGGCTACACCTTC,CASSLTNRGYTF
-,few,TRBJ2-7,12,TRBV6-6,TGTGCCAGCAGAATACAGGGTTACGAGCAGTACTTC,CASRIQGYEQYF
-,-,TRBJ2-1,14,TRBV20-1,TGCAGTGCTAGAGGAGGGGGAGAAGTAAATGAGCAGTTCTTC,CSARGGGEVNEQFF
TRBD1,few,TRBJ2-7,15,TRBV20-1,TGCAGTGCCGCCCCCCGAGGACAGGGAACCTACGAGCAGTACTTC,CSAAPRGQGTYEQYF